One sample yielded the 25 T cell receptor beta chains listed below, sequenced in a study of tumor-infiltrating lymphocytes in primary liver carcinoma. Total RNA amounting to 500 ng was the source from which TCR beta cDNA was made with a constant-region primer. Slightly modified ARM-PCR served as the procedure for the TCR beta libraries. These libraries came from three rounds of nested multiplex PCR. TRBV1-TRBV30 forward primers paired with a C-beta reverse primer drove the first two PCR rounds, roughly 10 cycles each. Via MiXCR, TCRdb re-called the multiplex PCR reads, giving one row per CDR3 protein. The repertoire has approximately 54,000 distinct CDR3 sequences, about 73% of them found once; the top ten carry around 23%. From unsorted bulk tissue weighing roughly 18-30 mg, DNA and RNA were co-extracted. The sequencing input was liver tumor tissue from sampling region 2. Subset in this sample: tumor region T2, inferior pole. All receptors come from a middle-aged man with primary liver carcinoma and hepatitis B virus infection.

V usage is TRBV20-1 and J usage is TRBJ1-4, with D uncertain. The V end lost 3 bases, the J end lost 8 bases, and 13 bases lay between the germline ends. Germline V gene data show CDR1 as DFQATT and CDR2 as SNEGSKA (reference sequence). This CDR3 has 13 residues. The CDR3: CSARGNQVEKLFF. The DNA of the CDR3 is TGCAGTGCTAGGGGTAATCAAGTCGAAAAACTGTTTTTT.

About this clonotype: The germline gene is not matched at one end of the junction; a read error may be the cause. The chain couples TRBV4-1 to TRBJ2-5; TRBD2 is a possible D gene (6 bases). The CDR3 spans 16 residues. Germline V gene lookup returns CDR1 MGHRA and CDR2 YSYEKL. The CDR3 sequence is CSSSPRLPGAQETQYF. Here the CDR3 DNA reads TGCTCCAGCAGCCCCCGGTTACCGGGAGCCCAAGAGACCCAGTACTTC.

Comment on this clonotype: A read error may produce the germline difference seen at one junction end. The CDR3 loop is CAGSVYFLETQYF. As DNA, the CDR3 is TGTGCCGGCAGCGTATATTTTCTGGAGACCCAGTACTTC. The chain employs TRBV11-2 and TRBJ2-5; D call uncertain. Per the germline V gene, CDR1 is SGHAT and CDR2 is FQNNGV. There are 13 residues in the CDR3.

This clonotype was seen ten or more times. The chain has TRBV5-4 and TRBJ2-3; TRBD2 aligns across 7 bases. Germline V gives CDR1 SGHNT, CDR2 YYREEE (reference sequence). This CDR3 comprises 13 residues. V gave up 4 bases and J gave up 4 bases; unmatched junction bases: 3. The chain's CDR3 is CASSPRGADTQYF. The CDR3, as DNA: TGTGCCAGCAGCCCCCGGGGGGCAGATACGCAGTATTTT.

This clonotype is classed as medium-sized. The rearrangement joins TRBV11-3 to TRBJ2-3; D is perhaps TRBD1 or TRBD2 (5 bases each). This CDR3 has 15 amino acids. V lost 0 bases and J lost 5, with 12 bases in between. CDR1 and CDR2 (germline): SGHNT, YENEEA. CDR3 coding DNA: TGTGCCAGCAGCTTAGAGGGACGCCCCGGAGATACGCAGTATTTT. It yields the protein CASSLEGRPGDTQYF. Complete variable domain (other parts from reference TRBV11-3 and TRBJ2-3): EAGVVQSPRYKIIEKKQPVAFWCNPISGHNTLYWYLQNLGQGPELLIRYENEEAVDDSQLPKDRFSAERLKGVDSTLKIQPAELGDSAVYLCASSLEGRPGDTQYFGPGTRLTVL.

Remarks on this clonotype: No conserved phenylalanine or tryptophan ends this CDR3, so it is likely a read error. The V gene is TRBV12-3 or TRBV12-4, the J gene TRBJ2-1, with D perhaps TRBD1 or TRBD2 (5 bases each). Trimming shortened V by 7 bases and J by 6 bases, and 19 bases separated the two germline ends. This CDR3 is 15 amino acids long. The CDR3 nucleotides read TGTGCCAGCACCCCCGGGACCAGCGGTCCCAATGAGCAGTTCATC. Its translation: CASTPGTSGPNEQFI.

About this clonotype itself: As the CDR3 is not closed by the conserved phenylalanine or tryptophan, this likely results from a read error. The chain combines TRBV29-1 with TRBJ2-3; D tentatively reads TRBD1 or TRBD2 (5 bases each). From germline, CDR1 is SQVTM and CDR2 ANQGSEA. The CDR3 contains 12 residues. This CDR3 reads CSVEGAGDTQYL. CDR3 bases: TGCAGCGTAGAAGGGGCGGGAGATACGCAGTATCTT.

This clonotype occurred once. One end of the junction does not line up with germline, which may come from a read error. The chain recombines TRBV6-5 with TRBJ2-3; 10 bases fit TRBD1. Looked up from germline, CDR1 is MNHEY and CDR2 is SVGAGI. This CDR3 is 15 amino acids long. This CDR3 reads CARSYGTGAPDMQYF. As DNA, the CDR3 is TGTGCCAGAAGTTACGGGACAGGGGCCCCAGATATGCAGTATTTT.

A note on this clonotype: One end of the junction is discordant with germline, which a read error may explain. This chain joins TRBV29-1 and TRBJ2-2, with D maybe TRBD2 (5 bases). Looked up from germline, CDR1 is SQVTM and CDR2 is ANQGSEA. CDR3 length: 15 amino acids. In DNA, the CDR3 is TGCGGCGTTAGGCGAGCGGCACTGAACACCGGGGAGCTGTTATTT. Translation: CGVRRAALNTGELLF.

In the case of this clonotype: One junction end disagrees with the germline gene, perhaps due to a read error. The rearrangement links TRBV11-2 to TRBJ2-1; D not certain. The assigned J gene may be wrong: the sequence end matches TRBJ2-7 better. Germline V gene lookup returns CDR1 SGHAT and CDR2 FQNNGV. The CDR3 covers 12 residues. The CDR3 DNA sequence: TGTGTCAGCAGCCCGGAGTACAAAGAGCAGTACTTC. Translating gives CVSSPEYKEQYF.

This rearrangement joins TRBV28 to TRBJ1-1; D not certain. Trimming took off 4 bases at V and 13 bases at J, with 19 bases between the two ends. Germline assignment: CDR1 MDHEN and CDR2 SYDVKM. This CDR3 has 13 residues. The DNA for the CDR3 is TGTGCCAGCAGTTCCTCACGCCTGGCTGGAGTTTTCTTT. It specifies CASSSSRLAGVFF.

This clonotype was counted between two and nine times. A much bigger clone sits one base away, suggesting this may be a read error. The chain links TRBV2 to TRBJ2-7, with 11 bases that match TRBD1. The V gene's germline CDR1 is SNHLY and CDR2 FYNNEI. This CDR3 is built from 14 residues. CDR3 sequence reads: CVSGQGAISYEQYF. CDR3 nucleotides: TGTGTCAGCGGACAGGGGGCGATCTCCTACGAGCAGTACTTC.

The chain recombines TRBV11-2 with TRBJ2-7, with D possibly TRBD2 on 6 matching bases. In germline, CDR1 is SGHAT, CDR2 FQNNGV. The CDR3 covers 16 residues. Deletions cut 7 bases from V and 4 bases from J, with 23 bases between. Here the CDR3 reads CASKTSPSGGLYEQYF. CDR3 coding DNA: TGTGCCAGCAAAACCTCCCCCAGCGGAGGGCTTTACGAGCAGTACTTC.

Concerning this clonotype: A read error may produce the germline difference seen at one junction end. The rearrangement joins TRBV4-2 to TRBJ2-3, with 10 bases that match TRBD2. The germline gives CDR1 LGHNA, CDR2 YNFKEQ. This CDR3 is built from 17 residues. The CDR3 here is CASSQDDGAGGVDMQYF. The CDR3 coding sequence is TGTGCCAGCAGCCAAGATGATGGAGCGGGAGGGGTAGATATGCAGTACTTT.

About this clonotype itself: One end of the junction fails to match germline, which may point to a read error. This chain joins TRBV11-2 and TRBJ2-7; D is ambiguous. The CDR3 spans 14 residues. Per germline, CDR1 SGHAT and CDR2 FQNNGV. The CDR3: CATSLTDATYEQYF. CDR3 nucleotide sequence: TGTGCCACCAGCTTAACTGACGCTACCTACGAGCAGTACTTC.

A remark on this clonotype: Germline and junction disagree at one end, which may indicate a read error. V gene TRBV7-9 combines with J gene TRBJ2-2; 7 bases align to TRBD1. Germline V gene sequence: CDR1 SEHNR, CDR2 FQNEAQ (reference sequence). This CDR3 spans 14 amino acids. CDR3 DNA sequence: TGTGTCAGCAGCTCTCAGACAGGGCCCGGGGAGCTGTTCTTT. Protein product: CVSSSQTGPGELFF.

This sequence joins TRBV19 and TRBJ1-4; TRBD1 agrees at 12 bases. The trim removed 3 bases at V and 7 bases at J, leaving 3 bases unmatched. Germline lookup yields CDR1 LNHDA and CDR2 SQIVND (reference sequence). The CDR3 is 15 amino acids. CDR3 nucleotides: TGTGCCAGTAGTATTAGGGACAGGGGGCCTGAAAAACTGTTTTTT. This encodes CASSIRDRGPEKLFF.

This clonotype occurred many times. The chain has TRBV12-5 and TRBJ1-1; D call uncertain. Germline CDR1 LGHNT, CDR2 FRNRAP. The V gene lost 6 bases and the J gene lost 4 bases, with 15 bases spanning the gap. This CDR3 comprises 14 residues. CDR3 nucleotides: TGTGCTAGTGGGCCGGGTCGCGCGGGCACTGAAGCTTTCTTT. Protein: CASGPGRAGTEAFF.

This clonotype was recorded many times. The chain couples TRBV7-9 to TRBJ2-2; 8 nucleotides agree with TRBD1. The CDR3 extends over 15 amino acids. Germline-derived CDR1 and CDR2 are SEHNR and FQNEAQ (reference sequence). The junction had 7 bases not matched to a gene; V was cut back by 4 bases and J by 6 bases. CDR3 bases: TGTGCCAGCAGCTCCGGGACAGGCGGAGCCGGGGAGCTGTTTTTT. Protein sequence: CASSSGTGGAGELFF. The whole variable domain, remainder taken from reference TRBV7-9 and TRBJ2-2, is DTGVSQNPRHKITKRGQNVTFRCDPISEHNRLYWYRQTLGQGPEFLTYFQNEAQLEKSRLLSDRFSAERPKGSFSTLEIQRTEQGDSAMYLCASSSGTGGAGELFFGEGSRLTVL.

As regards this clonotype: At one of its ends the junction is not consistent with the germline gene, which may arise from a read error. The chain has TRBV12-3 or TRBV12-4 and TRBJ1-5; TRBD1 might be the D (5 bases). The CDR3 sequence is 14 residues long. CDR3 DNA sequence: TGTGCCAGCAACCTGGGAGGGGTCGGTCAGCCCCACCATTTT. Protein product: CASNLGGVGQPHHF.

About this clonotype: One junction end disagrees with the germline gene, perhaps due to a read error. The chain combines TRBV29-1 with TRBJ2-7, with 7 nucleotides matching TRBD2. Germline loops: CDR1 SQVTM, CDR2 ANQGSEA. CDR3 length: 17 amino acids. The CDR3 is CSIEDDLAASSSYEQYF. The CDR3 DNA reads TGCAGCATTGAAGACGACCTAGCGGCCTCGAGCTCCTACGAGCAGTACTTC.

The chain couples TRBV25-1 to TRBJ2-3; D is perhaps TRBD2 (5 bases). Between the trimmed V and J ends, which lost 10 bases and 0 bases, there was a span of 17 bases. This CDR3 contains 15 residues. In germline, CDR1 is MGHDK, CDR2 SYGVNS. The CDR3 reads CAISPDPGSTDTQYF. Here the CDR3 DNA reads TGTGCCATCAGCCCCGACCCGGGAAGCACAGATACGCAGTATTTT.

This chain connects TRBV4-2 to TRBJ2-2, with a weak D call TRBD1 (5 bases). V lost 2 bases and J 4 bases, leaving 14 bases between the germline ends. The CDR3 is 16 amino acids. Germline-derived CDR1 and CDR2 are LGHNA and YNFKEQ. CDR3 amino acids: CASSQTPNTGTGELFF. The CDR3 nucleotides read TGTGCCAGCAGCCAAACGCCGAACACAGGCACCGGGGAGCTGTTTTTT.

Details on this clonotype: It is likely a read error, because the conserved phenylalanine at the end of the CDR3 is missing. The rearrangement joins TRBV4-2 to TRBJ2-6; D is perhaps TRBD2 (5 bases). Trimming removed 4 bases at V and 3 bases at J, with 22 bases between. The CDR3 is 19 amino acids. Germline CDR1 and CDR2: LGHNA and YNFKEQ. In DNA, the CDR3 is TGTGCCAGCAGCCGAGTTGTCGGGATAGGGCGTCTTGGGGCCAACGTCCTGACTCTC. This gives the protein CASSRVVGIGRLGANVLTL.

Of note for this clonotype: At one end, the junction sequence differs from germline, possibly due to a read error. The chain couples TRBV6-5 to TRBJ2-7; the D gene is possibly TRBD2 (6 bases). This CDR3 is built from 13 residues. Germline V gene data show CDR1 as MNHEY and CDR2 as SVGAGI. CDR3 in DNA: TGTACCAGCAGCCGAGACGGGGGCTACGAGCAGTACTTC. Encoded protein: CTSSRDGGYEQYF.